A selection of T cell receptor beta chains follows, all from one sample in a study of technical replicates of blood from a few donors. Only in-frame clones appear in the TCRdb table, and some are missing; sequencing was by immunoSEQ multiplex PCR. Among 45,000 to 60,000 clones listed, 86% were seen once. What was sequenced was PBMCs. All receptors come from a human donor in good health. Some clones in this sample may be carry-over from other donors' samples. Each CDR3 is given with its conserved first and last residue. A D gene is named only where the DNA matches it firmly. Some rows mark clone size as missing; the rest say once, few, many or name a class of expanded clone.

TRBV6-4,TRBD1,NA,TRBJ1-3,16,CASSDSAGGSGNTIYF,TGTGCCAGCAGTGACTCGGCAGGGGGCTCTGGAAACACCATATATTTT
TRBV9,TRBD1,few,TRBJ1-1,15,CASSVEGAGRIEAFF,TGTGCCAGCAGCGTAGAGGGGGCGGGCCGGATCGAAGCTTTCTTT
TRBV7-3,NA,NA,TRBJ2-7,13,CASSSSPSYEQYF,TGTGCCAGCAGCTCAAGCCCCTCCTACGAGCAGTACTTC
TRBV7-9,TRBD1,NA,TRBJ1-1,15,CASSLGQGIGTEAFF,TGTGCCAGCAGCTTAGGACAGGGGATAGGGACTGAAGCTTTCTTT
TRBV9,TRBD2,NA,TRBJ2-1,15,CASSVVAGGPNEQFF,TGTGCCAGCAGCGTAGTAGCGGGGGGGCCGAATGAGCAGTTCTTC
TRBV29-1,NA,NA,TRBJ1-3,11,CTGWGGNTIYF,TGCACCGGGTGGGGCGGAAACACCATATATTTT
TRBV6-5,NA,once,TRBJ1-1,11,CASSHQGSAFF,TGTGCCAGCAGCCATCAGGGGAGCGCTTTCTTT
TRBV6-5,TRBD2,NA,TRBJ2-7,14,CASRSERENHEQYF,TGTGCCAGCAGGTCCGAGCGGGAGAACCACGAGCAGTACTTC
TRBV7-6,NA,NA,TRBJ2-7,12,CATQLGAGEQYF,TGTGCCACCCAACTAGGCGCCGGCGAGCAGTACTTC
TRBV9,TRBD1,NA,TRBJ2-3,15,CASSGGQGAGDTQYF,TGTGCCAGCAGCGGGGGACAGGGGGCCGGGGATACGCAGTATTTT
TRBV9,NA,NA,TRBJ1-2,13,CASSVKPGDGYTF,TGTGCCAGCAGCGTAAAGCCAGGGGATGGCTACACCTTC
TRBV5-1,NA,NA,TRBJ2-3,15,CASNLEVPSTDTQYF,TGCGCCAGCAACCTAGAAGTTCCTAGCACAGATACGCAGTATTTT
TRBV5-1,NA,NA,TRBJ2-7,13,CASSNPGSYEQYF,TGCGCCAGCAGTAACCCGGGGTCCTACGAGCAGTACTTC
TRBV19,TRBD1,once,TRBJ1-2,16,CASSRENRGSDYGYTF,TGTGCCAGTAGTAGGGAGAACAGGGGATCTGACTATGGCTACACCTTC
TRBV5-5,TRBD1,NA,TRBJ1-6,15,CASSLWTGNSSPLHF,TGTGCCAGCAGTTTATGGACAGGGAATTCTTCACCCCTCCACTTT
TRBV5-1,NA,NA,TRBJ2-7,14,CASSLRGRREEQYF,TGCGCCAGCAGCTTAAGGGGAAGACGTGAGGAGCAGTACTTC
TRBV9,TRBD2,NA,TRBJ2-5,13,CASSPTGGGSQYF,TGTGCCAGCAGCCCGACTGGCGGGGGTTCCCAGTACTTC
TRBV4-1,TRBD1,NA,TRBJ2-7,16,CASSVSGTGKAYEQYF,TGCGCCAGCAGCGTATCCGGGACAGGTAAAGCCTACGAGCAGTACTTC
TRBV6-5,NA,NA,TRBJ2-7,13,CASRHPGTYEQYF,TGTGCCAGCCGACACCCAGGGACCTACGAGCAGTACTTC
TRBV20-1,TRBD2,NA,TRBJ2-7,11,CSAGGGDEQYF,TGCAGTGCGGGTGGGGGGGACGAGCAGTACTTC
TRBV29-1,NA,NA,TRBJ1-2,14,CSVEGSDPNYGYTF,TGCAGCGTTGAAGGGAGTGATCCTAACTATGGCTACACCTTC
TRBV9,NA,NA,TRBJ2-1,15,CASSPRTDSYNEQFF,TGTGCCAGCAGCCCCCGGACAGACTCCTACAATGAGCAGTTCTTC
TRBV5-1,NA,once,TRBJ2-7,12,CASSPVGHEQYF,TGCGCCAGCAGCCCCGTTGGCCACGAGCAGTACTTC
TRBV14,TRBD2,NA,TRBJ2-3,15,CASSQTSGGTDTQYF,TGTGCCAGCAGCCAGACTAGCGGGGGGACAGATACGCAGTATTTT
TRBV7-9,NA,few,TRBJ1-1,15,CASIPDRGRNTEAFF,TGTGCCAGCATCCCCGACCGGGGGAGGAACACTGAAGCTTTCTTT
TRBV1,NA,few,TRBJ2-1,16,CTSSLPGTSAYNEQFF,TGCACCAGCAGCCTACCCGGGACTAGCGCGTACAATGAGCAGTTCTTC
TRBV11-1,NA,NA,TRBJ2-6,16,CASSLALSSGANVLTF,TGTGCCAGCAGCTTAGCGCTGAGCTCTGGGGCCAACGTCCTGACTTTC
TRBV5-1,TRBD2,NA,TRBJ2-3,15,CASSLGLAGGDTQYF,TGCGCCAGCAGCTTAGGACTAGCGGGGGGTGATACGCAGTATTTT
TRBV9,NA,once,TRBJ1-4,16,CASSGAHRGANEKLFF,TGTGCCAGCAGCGGGGCTCATCGGGGGGCTAATGAAAAACTGTTTTTT
TRBV5-1,NA,few,TRBJ1-4,14,CASSIGTPAEKLFF,TGCGCCAGCAGCATAGGGACACCTGCTGAAAAACTGTTTTTT
TRBV12-5,TRBD1,NA,TRBJ2-1,15,CASATGTGWYNEQFF,TGTGCTAGTGCCACCGGGACAGGGTGGTACAATGAGCAGTTCTTC
TRBV4-1,TRBD1,NA,TRBJ1-2,16,CASSQGWARGNYGYTF,TGCGCCAGCAGCCAGGGGTGGGCCAGGGGGAACTATGGCTACACCTTC
TRBV7-9,TRBD1,NA,TRBJ1-4,16,CASSLGHRGRNEKLFF,TGTGCCAGCAGCTTAGGGCACAGGGGCCGGAATGAAAAACTGTTTTTT
TRBV5-8,TRBD2,NA,TRBJ2-7,15,CASSSRTSGVYEQYF,TGTGCCAGCAGCTCCAGGACTAGCGGGGTCTACGAGCAGTACTTC
TRBV27,TRBD1,NA,TRBJ1-2,16,CASSTAPTGGVYGYTF,TGTGCCAGCAGTACGGCCCCGACAGGGGGCGTCTATGGCTACACCTTC
TRBV7-7,TRBD1,NA,TRBJ2-5,16,CASSPARQGFQETQYF,TGTGCCAGCAGTCCAGCTCGACAGGGTTTCCAAGAGACCCAGTACTTC
TRBV11-2,NA,NA,TRBJ1-1,15,CASSLPPTVNTEAFF,TGTGCCAGCAGCTTACCACCGACAGTGAACACTGAAGCTTTCTTT
TRBV6-6,NA,NA,TRBJ1-1,14,CASSRLGGNTEAFF,TGTGCCAGCAGCCGTTTGGGGGGGAACACTGAAGCTTTCTTT
TRBV7-3,NA,once,TRBJ2-6,13,CASSTSGANVLTF,TGTGCCAGCAGCACCAGTGGGGCCAACGTCCTGACTTTC